This T cell receptor beta chain was obtained from a study of tumor-infiltrating lymphocytes in primary liver carcinoma. Study details: Through surgical resection, the patients' primary liver carcinoma was treated.

Blood RNA came from unsorted whole blood; germline DNA was also extracted. Synthesis of TCR beta cDNA was carried out from around 540 ng total RNA with a constant-region primer. Modified slightly, ARM-PCR produced TCR beta libraries over three nested multiplex PCR rounds. TCRdb recomputed calls from the multiplex PCR reads with MiXCR, one row per CDR3 protein. This sample has around 330,000 distinct CDR3 sequences, with around three fifths found just once. Comments on this clonotype: This may stem from a read error, because a much larger clone lies one nucleotide away.

Material: peripheral blood. The sequence was collected from a man in his forties with primary liver carcinoma and hepatitis B virus infection.

CDR3 loop: CASSSLAGGPTDTLYF. The CDR3 region has the DNA TGTGCCAGCAGCTCCTTAGCGGGAGGGCCCACAGATACGCTGTATTTT. The chain employs TRBV11-2 and TRBJ2-3, with 11 bases matching TRBD2. CDR1 and CDR2 from the germline V gene are SGHAT and FQNNGV. The CDR3 is made up of 16 amino acids.